This paragraph covers one T cell receptor (beta chain) sequence. This CDR3 is 14 amino acids long. Per the germline V gene, CDR1 is SGHTA and CDR2 is FQGTGA. Trimming removed 4 bases from V and 3 bases from J, with 9 bases in between. The record originates from a study of lymphopenia after photon versus proton radiotherapy. Assay used: immunoSEQ multiplex PCR; TCRdb lists only in-frame clones, some missing. The sample lists fewer than 35,000 clones; about 90% were seen once. The receptor was isolated from a woman between 45 and 60 years old with pancreatic cancer. The genes are TRBV7-3 and TRBJ2-2; D gene ambiguous. The material sequenced was peripheral blood, taken from a patient treated with photon-based radiotherapy. CDR3 in amino acids: CASSSQRDTGELFF. The DNA of the CDR3 is TGTGCCAGCAGCTCCCAGCGCGACACCGGGGAGCTGTTTTTT.